This T cell receptor beta chain was captured by sequencing in a study of T cell responses to AZD1222 COVID-19 vaccine. General observations from the study: Within unmutated variant regions lay the reported targets of nearly half of spike-specific TCRs. A mostly white British donor set with more females was recruited, and clonal diversity was possibly underestimated.

TCRdb keeps only in-frame clones here, not all; method: immunoSEQ multiplex PCR. The table records 100,000 to 150,000 clones, about 92% of them present only once. About this clone itself: What it binds is unknown.

This CDR3 has 15 amino acids. CDR1 MNHEY and CDR2 SMNVEV come from the germline V gene (reference sequence). V was shortened by 2 bases and J by 6 bases, with 14 bases between the two germline ends. Both about-4-week and about-12-week second-dose recipients were combined. The sequence was obtained from an adult who received the AZD1222 COVID-19 vaccine. V is TRBV27 and J is TRBJ1-5; weak D call: TRBD1 (6 bases). Source: peripheral blood, taken 28 days after the second AZD1222 dose. CDR3 sequence reads: CASSLGGLAAQPQHF. CDR3 nucleotide sequence: TGTGCCAGCAGTTTAGGGGGGCTAGCGGCTCAGCCCCAGCATTTT.